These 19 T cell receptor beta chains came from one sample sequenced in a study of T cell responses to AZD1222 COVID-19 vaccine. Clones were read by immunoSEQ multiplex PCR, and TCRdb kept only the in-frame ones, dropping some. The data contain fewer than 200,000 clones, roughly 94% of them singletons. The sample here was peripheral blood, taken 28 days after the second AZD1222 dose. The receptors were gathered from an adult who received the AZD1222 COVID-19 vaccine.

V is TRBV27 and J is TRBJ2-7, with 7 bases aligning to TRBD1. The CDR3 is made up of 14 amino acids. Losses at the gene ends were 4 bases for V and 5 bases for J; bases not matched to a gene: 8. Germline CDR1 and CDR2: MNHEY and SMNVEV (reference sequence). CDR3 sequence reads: CASSSTGWGHEQYF. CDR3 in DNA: TGTGCCAGCAGTTCGACAGGGTGGGGCCACGAGCAGTACTTC.

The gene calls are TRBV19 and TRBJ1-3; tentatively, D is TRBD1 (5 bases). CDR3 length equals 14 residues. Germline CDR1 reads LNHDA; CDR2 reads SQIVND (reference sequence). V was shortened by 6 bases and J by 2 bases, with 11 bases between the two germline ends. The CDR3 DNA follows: TGTGCCAGTAGCCGCTCGGGGGCTGGAAACACCATATATTTT. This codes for CASSRSGAGNTIYF.

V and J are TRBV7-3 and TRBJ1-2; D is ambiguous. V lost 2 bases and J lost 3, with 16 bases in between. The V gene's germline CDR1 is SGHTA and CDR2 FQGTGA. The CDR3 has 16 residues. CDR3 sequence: CASSLVVGEGHYGYTF. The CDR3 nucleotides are TGTGCCAGCAGCTTAGTGGTAGGAGAGGGTCACTATGGCTACACCTTC.

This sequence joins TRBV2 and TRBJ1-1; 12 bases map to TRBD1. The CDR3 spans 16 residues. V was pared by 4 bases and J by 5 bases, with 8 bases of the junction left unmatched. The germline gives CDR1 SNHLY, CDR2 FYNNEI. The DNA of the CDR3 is TGTGCCAGCAGTGCCGGGACAGGGGGCCAAGGAACTGAAGCTTTCTTT. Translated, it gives CASSAGTGGQGTEAFF.

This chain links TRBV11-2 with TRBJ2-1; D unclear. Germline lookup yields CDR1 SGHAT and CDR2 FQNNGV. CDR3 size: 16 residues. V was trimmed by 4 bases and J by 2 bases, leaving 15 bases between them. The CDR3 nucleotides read TGTGCCAGCAGCTCCCGGGTGGCGGAAACCTACAATGAGCAGTTCTTC. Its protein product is CASSSRVAETYNEQFF.

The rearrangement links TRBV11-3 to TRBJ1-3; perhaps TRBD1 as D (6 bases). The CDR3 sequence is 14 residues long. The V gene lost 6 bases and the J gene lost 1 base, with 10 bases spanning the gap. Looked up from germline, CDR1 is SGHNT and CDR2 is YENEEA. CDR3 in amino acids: CASRLTGSGNTIYF. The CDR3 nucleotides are TGTGCCAGCAGATTAACAGGGTCTGGAAACACCATATATTTT. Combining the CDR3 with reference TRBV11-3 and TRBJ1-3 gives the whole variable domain EAGVVQSPRYKIIEKKQPVAFWCNPISGHNTLYWYLQNLGQGPELLIRYENEEAVDDSQLPKDRFSAERLKGVDSTLKIQPAELGDSAVYLCASRLTGSGNTIYFGEGSWLTVV.

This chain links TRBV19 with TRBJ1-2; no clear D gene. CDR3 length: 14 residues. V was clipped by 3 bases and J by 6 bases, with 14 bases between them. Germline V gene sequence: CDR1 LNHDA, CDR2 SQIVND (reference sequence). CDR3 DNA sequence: TGTGCCAGTAGTATTCCTCGCCTTAAACATGGCTACACCTTC. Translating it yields CASSIPRLKHGYTF.

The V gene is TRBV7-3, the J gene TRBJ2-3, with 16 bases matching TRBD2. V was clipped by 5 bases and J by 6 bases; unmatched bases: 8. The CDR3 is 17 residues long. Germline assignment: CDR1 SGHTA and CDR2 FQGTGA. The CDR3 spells CASSPGLAGGLSDTQYF. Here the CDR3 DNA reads TGTGCCAGCAGCCCGGGACTAGCGGGAGGGTTATCGGATACGCAGTATTTT.

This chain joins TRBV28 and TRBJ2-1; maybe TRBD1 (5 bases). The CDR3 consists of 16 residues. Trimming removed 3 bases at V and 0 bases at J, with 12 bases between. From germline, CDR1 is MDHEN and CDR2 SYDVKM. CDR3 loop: CASSFYQGSSYNEQFF. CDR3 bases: TGTGCCAGCAGTTTTTATCAGGGTAGCTCCTACAATGAGCAGTTCTTC.

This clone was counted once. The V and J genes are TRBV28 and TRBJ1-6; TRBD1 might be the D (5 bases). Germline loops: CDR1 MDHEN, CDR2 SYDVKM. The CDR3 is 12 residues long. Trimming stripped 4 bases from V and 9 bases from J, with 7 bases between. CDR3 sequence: CASSSTASPLHF. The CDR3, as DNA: TGTGCCAGCAGTTCGACAGCTTCACCCCTCCACTTT.

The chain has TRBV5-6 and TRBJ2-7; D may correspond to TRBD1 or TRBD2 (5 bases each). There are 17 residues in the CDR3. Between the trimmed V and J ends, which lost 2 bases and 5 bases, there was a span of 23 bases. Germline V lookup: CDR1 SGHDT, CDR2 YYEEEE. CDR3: CASSFWAGTLPSDEQYF. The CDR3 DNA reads TGTGCCAGCAGCTTTTGGGCAGGGACCCTTCCAAGTGACGAGCAGTACTTC.

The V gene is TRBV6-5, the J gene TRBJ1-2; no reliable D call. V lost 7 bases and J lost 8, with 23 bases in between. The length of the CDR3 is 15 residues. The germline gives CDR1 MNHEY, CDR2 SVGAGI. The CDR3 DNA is TGTGCCAGCACCACGGAGCGGGGTTTTAAATCGGGCTACACCTTC. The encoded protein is CASTTERGFKSGYTF.

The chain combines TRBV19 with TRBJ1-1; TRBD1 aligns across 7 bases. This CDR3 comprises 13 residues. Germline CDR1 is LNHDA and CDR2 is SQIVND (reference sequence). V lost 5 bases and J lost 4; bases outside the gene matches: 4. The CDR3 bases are TGTGCCAGTAGTCTGGCAGGGGGCACTGAAGCTTTCTTT. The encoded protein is CASSLAGGTEAFF.

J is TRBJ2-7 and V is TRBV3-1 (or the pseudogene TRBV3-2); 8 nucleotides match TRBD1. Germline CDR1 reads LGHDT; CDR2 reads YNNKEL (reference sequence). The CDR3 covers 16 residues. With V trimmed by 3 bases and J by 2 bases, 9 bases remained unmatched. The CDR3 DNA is TGTGCCAGCAGCCACCCTGACAGGGGTGGGACCTACGAGCAGTACTTC. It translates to CASSHPDRGGTYEQYF.

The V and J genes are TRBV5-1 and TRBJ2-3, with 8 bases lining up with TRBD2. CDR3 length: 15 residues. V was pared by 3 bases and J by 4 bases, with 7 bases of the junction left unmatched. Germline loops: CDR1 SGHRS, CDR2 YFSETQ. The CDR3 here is CASSSVGGGADTQYF. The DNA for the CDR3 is TGCGCCAGCAGCTCTGTCGGGGGGGGCGCAGATACGCAGTATTTT.

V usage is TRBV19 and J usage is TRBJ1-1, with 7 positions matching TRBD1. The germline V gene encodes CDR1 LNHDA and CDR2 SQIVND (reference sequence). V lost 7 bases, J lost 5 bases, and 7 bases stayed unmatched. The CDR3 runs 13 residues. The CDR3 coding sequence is TGTGCCAGTACCACAGGGGTGTGGACTGAAGCTTTCTTT. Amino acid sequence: CASTTGVWTEAFF.

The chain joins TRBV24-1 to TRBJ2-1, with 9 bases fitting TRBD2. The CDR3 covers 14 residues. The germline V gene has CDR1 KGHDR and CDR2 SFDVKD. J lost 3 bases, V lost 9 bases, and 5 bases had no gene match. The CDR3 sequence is CATSRTSVYNEQFF. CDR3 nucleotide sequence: TGTGCCACCTCCCGGACTAGCGTCTACAATGAGCAGTTCTTC.

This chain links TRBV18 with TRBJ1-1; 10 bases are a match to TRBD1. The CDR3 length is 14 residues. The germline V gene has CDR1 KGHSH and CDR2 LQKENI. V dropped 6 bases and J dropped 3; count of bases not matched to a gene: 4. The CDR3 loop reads CASSRGQGHTEAFF. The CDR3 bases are TGTGCCAGCTCGCGGGGACAGGGGCACACTGAAGCTTTCTTT.

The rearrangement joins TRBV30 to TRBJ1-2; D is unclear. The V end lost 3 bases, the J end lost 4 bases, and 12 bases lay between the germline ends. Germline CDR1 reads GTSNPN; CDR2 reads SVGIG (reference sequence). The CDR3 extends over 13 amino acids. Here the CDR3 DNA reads TGTGCCTGGAGCGTGGGAAGGCCCTATGGCTACACCTTC. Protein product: CAWSVGRPYGYTF.